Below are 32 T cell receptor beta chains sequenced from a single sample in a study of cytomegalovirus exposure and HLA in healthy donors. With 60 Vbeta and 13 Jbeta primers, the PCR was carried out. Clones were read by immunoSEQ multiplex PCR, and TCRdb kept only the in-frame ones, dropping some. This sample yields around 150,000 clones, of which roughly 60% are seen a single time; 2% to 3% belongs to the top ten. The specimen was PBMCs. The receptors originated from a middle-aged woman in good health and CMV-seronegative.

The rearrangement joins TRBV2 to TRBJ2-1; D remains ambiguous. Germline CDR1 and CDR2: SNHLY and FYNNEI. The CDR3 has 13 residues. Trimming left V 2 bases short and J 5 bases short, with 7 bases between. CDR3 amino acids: CASSELRNNEQFF. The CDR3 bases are TGTGCCAGCAGTGAACTGCGGAACAATGAGCAGTTCTTC.

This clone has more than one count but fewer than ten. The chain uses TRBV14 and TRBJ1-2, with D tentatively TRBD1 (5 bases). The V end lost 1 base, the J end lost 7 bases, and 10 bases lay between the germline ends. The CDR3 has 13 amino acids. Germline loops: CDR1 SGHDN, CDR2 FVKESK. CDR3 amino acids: CASSQVSGAGYTF. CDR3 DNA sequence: TGTGCCAGCAGCCAAGTCTCTGGGGCTGGCTACACCTTC.

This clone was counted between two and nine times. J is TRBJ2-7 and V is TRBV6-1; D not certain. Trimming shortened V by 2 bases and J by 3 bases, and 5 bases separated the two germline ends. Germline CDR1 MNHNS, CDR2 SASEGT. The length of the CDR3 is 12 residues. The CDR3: CASSESIYEQYF. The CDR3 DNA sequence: TGTGCCAGCAGTGAATCTATCTACGAGCAGTACTTC.

CDR3 nucleotides: TGTGCCAGCAGGGCCGGGACTGCTTACTATGGCTACACCTTC. It translates to CASRAGTAYYGYTF. V usage is TRBV6-7 and J usage is TRBJ1-2; perhaps TRBD1 as D (5 bases). TRBV6-7 is marked as an open reading frame, function uncertain. Deletions cut 6 bases from V and 3 bases from J, with 14 bases between. The CDR3 contains 14 residues.

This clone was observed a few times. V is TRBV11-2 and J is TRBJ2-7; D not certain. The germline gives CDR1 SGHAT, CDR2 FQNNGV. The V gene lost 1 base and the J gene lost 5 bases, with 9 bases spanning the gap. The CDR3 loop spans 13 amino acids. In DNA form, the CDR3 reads TGTGCCAGCAGCTTAGCCGGTCCCAACGAGCAGTACTTC. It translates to CASSLAGPNEQYF. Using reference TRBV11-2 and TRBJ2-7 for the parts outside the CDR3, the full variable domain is EAGVAQSPRYKIIEKRQSVAFWCNPISGHATLYWYQQILGQGPKLLIQFQNNGVVDDSQLPKDRFSAERLKGVDSTLKIQPAKLEDSAVYLCASSLAGPNEQYFGPGTRLTVT.

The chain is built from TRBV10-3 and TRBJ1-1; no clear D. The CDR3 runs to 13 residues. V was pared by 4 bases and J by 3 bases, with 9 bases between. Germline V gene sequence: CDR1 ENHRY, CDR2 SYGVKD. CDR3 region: CAISVGRDTEAFF. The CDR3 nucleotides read TGTGCCATCAGTGTAGGGAGGGACACTGAAGCTTTCTTT.

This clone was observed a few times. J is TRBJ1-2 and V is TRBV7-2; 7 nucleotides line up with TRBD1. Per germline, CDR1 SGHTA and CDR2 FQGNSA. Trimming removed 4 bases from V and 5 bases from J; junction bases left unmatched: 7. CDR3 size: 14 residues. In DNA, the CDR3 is TGTGCCAGCAGCTCGCAGGGGGAGCGGTATGGCTACACCTTC. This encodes CASSSQGERYGYTF.

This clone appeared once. Here the CDR3 reads CASSRRQSSTGELFF. Here the CDR3 DNA reads TGTGCCAGCAGCCGCCGACAGAGTTCCACCGGGGAGCTGTTTTTT. This rearrangement joins TRBV9 to TRBJ2-2; D might be TRBD1 (5 bases). V shed 4 bases and J shed 4 bases, with 14 bases lying between them. The CDR3 spans 15 residues. The germline V gene encodes CDR1 SGDLS and CDR2 YYNGEE.

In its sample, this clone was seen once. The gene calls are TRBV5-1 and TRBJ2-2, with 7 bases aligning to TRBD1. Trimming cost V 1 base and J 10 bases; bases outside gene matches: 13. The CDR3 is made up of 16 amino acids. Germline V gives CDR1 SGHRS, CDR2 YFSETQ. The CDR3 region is CASSLLPAGQAVELFF. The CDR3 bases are TGCGCCAGCAGCTTGCTACCCGCAGGACAGGCCGTGGAGCTGTTTTTT.

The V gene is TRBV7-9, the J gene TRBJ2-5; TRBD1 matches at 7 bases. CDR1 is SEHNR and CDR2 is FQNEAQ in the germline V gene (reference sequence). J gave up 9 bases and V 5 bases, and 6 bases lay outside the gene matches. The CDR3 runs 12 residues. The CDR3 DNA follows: TGTGCCAGCAGCGGCGACAGGGATCCCCAGTACTTC. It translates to CASSGDRDPQYF.

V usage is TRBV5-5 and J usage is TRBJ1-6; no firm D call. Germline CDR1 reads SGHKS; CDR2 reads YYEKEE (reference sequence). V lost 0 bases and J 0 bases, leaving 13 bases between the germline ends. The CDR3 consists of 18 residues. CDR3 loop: CASSLGPTGSSYNSPLHF. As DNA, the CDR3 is TGTGCCAGCAGCTTGGGCCCGACCGGGAGCTCCTATAATTCACCCCTCCACTTT. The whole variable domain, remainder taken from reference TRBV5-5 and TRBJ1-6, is DAGVTQSPTHLIKTRGQQVTLRCSPISGHKSVSWYQQVLGQGPQFIFQYYEKEERGRGNFPDRFSARQFPNYSSELNVNALLLGDSALYLCASSLGPTGSSYNSPLHFGNGTRLTVT.

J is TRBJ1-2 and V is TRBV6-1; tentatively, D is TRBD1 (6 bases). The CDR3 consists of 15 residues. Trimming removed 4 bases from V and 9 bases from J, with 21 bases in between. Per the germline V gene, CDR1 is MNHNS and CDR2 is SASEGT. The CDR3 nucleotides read TGTGCCAGCAGTGGATATCGGTGGTCAGGGGCTCGCTACACCTTC. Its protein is CASSGYRWSGARYTF.

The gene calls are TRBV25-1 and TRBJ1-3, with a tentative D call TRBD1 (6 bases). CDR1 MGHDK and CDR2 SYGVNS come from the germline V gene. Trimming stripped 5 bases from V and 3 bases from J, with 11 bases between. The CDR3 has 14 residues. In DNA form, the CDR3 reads TGTGCCAGCAGTCGTGAAGGGGGTGGAAACACCATATATTTT. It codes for CASSREGGGNTIYF.

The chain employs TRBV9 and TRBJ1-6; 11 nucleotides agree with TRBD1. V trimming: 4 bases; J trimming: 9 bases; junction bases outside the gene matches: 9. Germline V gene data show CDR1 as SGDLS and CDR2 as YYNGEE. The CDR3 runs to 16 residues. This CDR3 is CASSPGTGGYGSPLHF. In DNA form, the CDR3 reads TGTGCCAGCAGCCCCGGGACAGGGGGATACGGTTCACCCCTCCACTTT.

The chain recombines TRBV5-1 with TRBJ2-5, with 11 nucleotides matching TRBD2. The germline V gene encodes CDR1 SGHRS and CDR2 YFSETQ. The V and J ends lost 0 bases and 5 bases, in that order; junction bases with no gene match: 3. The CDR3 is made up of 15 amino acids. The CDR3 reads CASSLVASGRETQYF. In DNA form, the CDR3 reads TGCGCCAGCAGCTTGGTGGCTAGCGGGAGGGAGACCCAGTACTTC.

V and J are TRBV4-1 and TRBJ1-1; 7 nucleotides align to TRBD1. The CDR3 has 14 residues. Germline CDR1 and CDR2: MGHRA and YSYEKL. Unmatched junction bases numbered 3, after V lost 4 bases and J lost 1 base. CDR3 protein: CASSLRQGNTEAFF. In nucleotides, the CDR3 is TGCGCCAGCAGCCTTCGACAGGGGAACACTGAAGCTTTCTTT.

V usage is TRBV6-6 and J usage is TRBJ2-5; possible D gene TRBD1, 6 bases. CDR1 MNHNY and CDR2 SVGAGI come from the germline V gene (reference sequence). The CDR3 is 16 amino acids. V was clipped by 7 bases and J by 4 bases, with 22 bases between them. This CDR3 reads CASNLRGDEDGETQYF. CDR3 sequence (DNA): TGTGCCAGCAACCTCAGGGGAGATGAGGACGGAGAGACCCAGTACTTC.

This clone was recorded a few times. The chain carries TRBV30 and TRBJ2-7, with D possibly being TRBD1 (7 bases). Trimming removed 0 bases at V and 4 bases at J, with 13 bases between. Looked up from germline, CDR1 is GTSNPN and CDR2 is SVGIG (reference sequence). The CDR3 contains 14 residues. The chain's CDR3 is CAWSVGGGAYEQYF. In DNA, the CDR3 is TGTGCCTGGAGTGTCGGAGGGGGCGCTTACGAGCAGTACTTC.

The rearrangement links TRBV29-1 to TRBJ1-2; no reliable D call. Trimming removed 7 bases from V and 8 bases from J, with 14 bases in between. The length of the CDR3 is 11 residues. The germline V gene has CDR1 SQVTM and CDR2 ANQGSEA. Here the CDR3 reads CSGANPGGYTF. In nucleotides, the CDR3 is TGCAGCGGCGCGAACCCGGGGGGCTACACCTTC.

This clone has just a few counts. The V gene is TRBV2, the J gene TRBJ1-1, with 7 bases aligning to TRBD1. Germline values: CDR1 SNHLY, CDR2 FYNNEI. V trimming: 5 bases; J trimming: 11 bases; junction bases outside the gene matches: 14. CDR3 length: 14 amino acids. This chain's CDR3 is CASSPTSRGRSAFF. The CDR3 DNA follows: TGTGCCAGCAGTCCGACTTCGAGGGGGCGATCGGCTTTCTTT.

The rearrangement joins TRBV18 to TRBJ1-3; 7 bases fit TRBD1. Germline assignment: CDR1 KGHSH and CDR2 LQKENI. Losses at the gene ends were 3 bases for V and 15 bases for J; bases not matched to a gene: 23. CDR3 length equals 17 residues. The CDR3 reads CASSPPTRTLTGAHGYF. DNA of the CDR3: TGTGCCAGCTCACCGCCCACGAGGACGCTTACAGGGGCTCATGGATATTTT.

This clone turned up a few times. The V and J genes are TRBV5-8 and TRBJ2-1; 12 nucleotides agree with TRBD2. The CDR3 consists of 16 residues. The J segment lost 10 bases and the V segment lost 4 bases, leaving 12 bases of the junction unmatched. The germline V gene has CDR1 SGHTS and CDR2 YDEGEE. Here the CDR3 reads CASSTGLAGSVGEQFF. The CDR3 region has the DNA TGTGCCAGCAGCACAGGACTAGCGGGGTCGGTTGGGGAGCAGTTCTTC.

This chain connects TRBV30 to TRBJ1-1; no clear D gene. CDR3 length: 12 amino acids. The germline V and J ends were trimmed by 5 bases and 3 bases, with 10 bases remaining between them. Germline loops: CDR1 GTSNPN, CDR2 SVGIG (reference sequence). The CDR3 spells CAWGPTDTEAFF. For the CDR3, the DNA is TGTGCCTGGGGCCCGACTGACACTGAAGCTTTCTTT.

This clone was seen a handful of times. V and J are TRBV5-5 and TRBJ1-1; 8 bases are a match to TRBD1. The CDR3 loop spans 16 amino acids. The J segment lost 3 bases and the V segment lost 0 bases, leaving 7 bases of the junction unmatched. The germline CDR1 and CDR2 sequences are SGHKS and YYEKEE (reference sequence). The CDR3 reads CASSLAGTGWYTEAFF. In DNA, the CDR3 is TGTGCCAGCAGCTTGGCCGGGACAGGTTGGTACACTGAAGCTTTCTTT.

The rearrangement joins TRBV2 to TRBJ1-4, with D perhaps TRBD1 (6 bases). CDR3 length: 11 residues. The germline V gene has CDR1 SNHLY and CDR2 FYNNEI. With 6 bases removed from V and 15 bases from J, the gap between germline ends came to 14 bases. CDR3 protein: CASRAGAFVFF. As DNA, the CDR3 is TGTGCCAGCAGGGCAGGGGCCTTTGTGTTTTTT.

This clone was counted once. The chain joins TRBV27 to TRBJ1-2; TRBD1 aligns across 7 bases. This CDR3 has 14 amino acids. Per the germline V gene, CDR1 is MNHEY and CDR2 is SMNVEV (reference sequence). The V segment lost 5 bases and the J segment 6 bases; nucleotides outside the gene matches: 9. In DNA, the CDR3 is TGTGCCAGCAGTCCCACATGGACAGGTCATGGCTACACCTTC. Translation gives CASSPTWTGHGYTF.

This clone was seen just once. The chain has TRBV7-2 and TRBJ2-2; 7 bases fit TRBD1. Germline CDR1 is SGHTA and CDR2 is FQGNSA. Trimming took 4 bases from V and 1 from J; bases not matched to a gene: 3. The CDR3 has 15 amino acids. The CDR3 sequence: CASSSGQLNTGELFF. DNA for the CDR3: TGTGCCAGCAGCTCGGGACAGCTGAACACCGGGGAGCTGTTTTTT.

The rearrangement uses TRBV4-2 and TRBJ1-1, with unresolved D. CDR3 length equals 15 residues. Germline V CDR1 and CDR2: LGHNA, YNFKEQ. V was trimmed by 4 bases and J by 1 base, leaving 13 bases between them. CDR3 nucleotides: TGTGCCAGCAGCCGCTCTGAACGGGGGAACACTGAAGCTTTCTTT. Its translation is CASSRSERGNTEAFF.

The CDR3 region is CAISGSRGALSHEQYF. DNA for the CDR3: TGTGCCATCAGTGGAAGCAGGGGGGCCTTAAGCCACGAGCAGTACTTC. V and J are TRBV10-3 and TRBJ2-7; TRBD1 might be the D (7 bases). CDR1 ENHRY and CDR2 SYGVKD come from the germline V gene. There are 16 residues in the CDR3. Trimming took off 4 bases at V and 5 bases at J, with 21 bases between the two ends.

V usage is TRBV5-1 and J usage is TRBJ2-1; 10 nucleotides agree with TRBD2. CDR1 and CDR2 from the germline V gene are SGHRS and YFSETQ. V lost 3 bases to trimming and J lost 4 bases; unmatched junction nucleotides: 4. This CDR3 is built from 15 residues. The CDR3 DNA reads TGCGCCAGCAGCTCAAGCGGGGGGGAGTACAATGAGCAGTTCTTC. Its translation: CASSSSGGEYNEQFF.

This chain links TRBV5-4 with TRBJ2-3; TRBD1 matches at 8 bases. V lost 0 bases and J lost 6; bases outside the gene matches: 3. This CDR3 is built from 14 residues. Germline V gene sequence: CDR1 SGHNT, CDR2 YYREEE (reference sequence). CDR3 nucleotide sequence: TGTGCCAGCAGCTTGGCAGGGGGCCTCGATACGCAGTATTTT. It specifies CASSLAGGLDTQYF.

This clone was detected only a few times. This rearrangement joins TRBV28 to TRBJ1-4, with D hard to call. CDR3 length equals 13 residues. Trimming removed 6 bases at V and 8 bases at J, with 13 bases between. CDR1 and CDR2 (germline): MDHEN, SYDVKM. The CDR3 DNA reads TGTGCCAGCAGCGACCCGGGGAGAGAAAAACTGTTTTTT. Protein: CASSDPGREKLFF.